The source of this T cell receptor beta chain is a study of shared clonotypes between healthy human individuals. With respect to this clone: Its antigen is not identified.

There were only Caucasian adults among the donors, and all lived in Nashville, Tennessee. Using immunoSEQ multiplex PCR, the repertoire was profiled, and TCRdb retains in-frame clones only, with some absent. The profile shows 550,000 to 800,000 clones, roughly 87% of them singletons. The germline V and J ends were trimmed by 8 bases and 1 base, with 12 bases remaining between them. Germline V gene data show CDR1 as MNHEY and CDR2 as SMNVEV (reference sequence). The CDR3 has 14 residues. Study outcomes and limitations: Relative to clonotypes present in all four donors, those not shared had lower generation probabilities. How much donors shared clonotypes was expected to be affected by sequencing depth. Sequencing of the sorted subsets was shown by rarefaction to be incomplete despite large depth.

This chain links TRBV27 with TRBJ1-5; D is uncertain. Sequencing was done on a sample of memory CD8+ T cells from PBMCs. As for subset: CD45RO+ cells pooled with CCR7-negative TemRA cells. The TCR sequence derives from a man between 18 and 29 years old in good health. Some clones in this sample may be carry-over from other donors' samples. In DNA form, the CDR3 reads TGTGCCAGCTCGCTGCTACAAAGCAATCAGCCCCAGCATTTT. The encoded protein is CASSLLQSNQPQHF.